This T cell receptor (beta chain) was identified during a study of graft-versus-host responses after intestinal transplantation. Study-wide context: Among the recipients, all got anti-thymocyte globulin induction and then tacrolimus and steroids for 3 to 4 years.

Here immunoSEQ multiplex PCR was the method, and the copy in TCRdb shows in-frame clones only, minus some. This table holds about 9,800 clones, 90% to 95% found once. Trimming pared 0 bases from V and 7 bases from J, leaving 10 bases between. From germline, CDR1 is SEHNR and CDR2 FQNEAQ (reference sequence). The CDR3 loop spans 13 amino acids. The count of this clone is one. The clonotype comes from a human patient who received an intestinal transplant, so some T cells may come from the graft donor. The source was PBMCs, collected just over 42 days after intestinal transplant. The genes are TRBV7-9 and TRBJ2-7, with a possible D match to TRBD1 (6 bases). The CDR3 DNA follows: TGTGCCAGCAGCTTAGCGGGGGCCGGGGAGCAGTACTTC. This encodes CASSLAGAGEQYF.